These 29 T cell receptor beta chains share one sample of origin, sequenced in a study of OX40 agonist ivuxolimab in advanced cancers. The method was immunoSEQ multiplex PCR; TCRdb's version includes in-frame clones alone and lacks a portion of them. Of 53,000 or so clones listed, 70% to 90% are singletons. Sequenced here: CD4+ or CD8+ T cells sorted from blood, sampled in a trial of the OX40 agonist ivuxolimab. These receptors all stem from an adult with an advanced solid tumor such as melanoma, head and neck, liver or kidney cancer.

The chain is built from TRBV7-8 and TRBJ1-5, with 9 bases that match TRBD1. Germline assignment: CDR1 SGHVS and CDR2 FQNEAQ. This CDR3 region has 15 residues. J lost 4 bases, V lost 5 bases, and 6 bases had no gene match. CDR3 coding DNA: TGTGCCAGCAGCCCCGGACAGGGGTTGAATCAGCCCCAGCATTTT. It translates to CASSPGQGLNQPQHF.

The DNA of the CDR3 is TGTGCCAGCAGCTTGGCCTCCAATGAGCAGTTCTTC. It yields the protein CASSLASNEQFF. V is TRBV5-6 and J is TRBJ2-1; D unclear. The germline gives CDR1 SGHDT, CDR2 YYEEEE. The CDR3 is made up of 12 amino acids. The V end was cut by 0 bases, the J end by 6 bases, with 4 bases between. Full variable domain (missing parts from reference TRBV5-6 and TRBJ2-1): DAGVTQSPTHLIKTRGQQVTLRCSPKSGHDTVSWYQQALGQGPQFIFQYYEEEERQRGNFPDRFSGHQFPNYSSELNVNALLLGDSALYLCASSLASNEQFFGPGTRLTVL.

The V and J genes are TRBV11-1 and TRBJ2-1, with D possibly TRBD2 on 5 matching bases. Trimming cost V 1 base and J 2 bases, with 9 bases left between them. The CDR3 loop spans 15 amino acids. Germline V gives CDR1 SGHAT, CDR2 FQDESV (reference sequence). CDR3 sequence reads: CASSLGQTTYNEQFF. The DNA for the CDR3 is TGTGCCAGCAGCTTAGGGCAGACTACCTACAATGAGCAGTTCTTC. The full variable domain, completed using reference TRBV11-1 and TRBJ2-1, is EAEVAQSPRYKITEKSQAVAFWCDPISGHATLYWYRQILGQGPELLVQFQDESVVDDSQLPKDRFSAERLKGVDSTLKIQPAELGDSAMYLCASSLGQTTYNEQFFGPGTRLTVL.

This clone was counted once. This chain joins TRBV19 and TRBJ2-2; D may be TRBD1 (5 bases). Trimming removed 8 bases at V and 6 bases at J, with 10 bases between. Per the germline V gene, CDR1 is LNHDA and CDR2 is SQIVND (reference sequence). This CDR3 has 12 amino acids. The CDR3 bases are TGTGCCAGTCGACAAGGGGCCGGGGAGCTGTTTTTT. Its protein is CASRQGAGELFF.

The chain recombines TRBV11-2 with TRBJ2-1; 9 nucleotides match TRBD1. J was trimmed by 6 bases and V by 1 base; bases with no gene match: 4. Germline lookup yields CDR1 SGHAT and CDR2 FQNNGV. This CDR3 is built from 15 residues. CDR3 bases: TGTGCCAGCAGCTTAGTCAGGGGACAGGGCAATGAGCAGTTCTTC. Residues: CASSLVRGQGNEQFF.

The sample holds one count of this clone. This chain links TRBV28 with TRBJ1-1; 8 nucleotides line up with TRBD1. The germline V gene encodes CDR1 MDHEN and CDR2 SYDVKM. The CDR3 runs 16 residues. V was pared by 4 bases and J by 1 base, with 8 bases of the junction left unmatched. CDR3 region: CASSSTFGTGNTEAFF. CDR3 nucleotide sequence: TGTGCCAGCAGTTCTACGTTTGGGACAGGGAACACTGAAGCTTTCTTT.

V usage is TRBV6-5 and J usage is TRBJ1-4; D remains unclear. Germline V gene data show CDR1 as MNHEY and CDR2 as SVGAGI. The CDR3 runs to 16 residues. The V end was cut by 1 base, the J end by 1 base, with 10 bases between. The CDR3 nucleotides are TGTGCCAGCAGTTACTTCGGGAGTGGAACTAATGAAAAACTGTTTTTT. This encodes CASSYFGSGTNEKLFF.

The rearrangement joins TRBV7-9 to TRBJ2-1; D unresolved. CDR1 is SEHNR, CDR2 FQNEAQ, per germline (reference sequence). V lost 4 bases and J lost 3, with 13 bases in between. The CDR3 spans 15 residues. The CDR3 sequence is CASSSPGQVYNEQFF. CDR3 in DNA: TGTGCCAGCAGCTCTCCCGGCCAGGTCTACAATGAGCAGTTCTTC. The complete variable domain, with remaining parts taken from reference TRBV7-9 and TRBJ2-1, reads DTGVSQNPRHKITKRGQNVTFRCDPISEHNRLYWYRQTLGQGPEFLTYFQNEAQLEKSRLLSDRFSAERPKGSFSTLEIQRTEQGDSAMYLCASSSPGQVYNEQFFGPGTRLTVL.

This rearrangement joins TRBV7-3 to TRBJ2-7; no definite D call. This CDR3 spans 14 amino acids. V shed 2 bases and J shed 3 bases, with 11 bases lying between them. CDR1 is SGHTA, CDR2 FQGTGA, per germline. The CDR3 DNA reads as TGTGCCAGCAGCTTATCAGGTGGAGACTACGAGCAGTACTTC. Residues: CASSLSGGDYEQYF.

This clone occurred once. The rearrangement joins TRBV9 to TRBJ2-5; TRBD1 might be the D (6 bases). The end of the DNA aligns better with TRBJ2-7, so the J call may be wrong. Germline CDR1 reads SGDLS; CDR2 reads YYNGEE. This CDR3 is built from 12 residues. The DNA of the CDR3 is TGTGCCAGCAGTCCTGACAGGCGCGAGCAGTACTTC. Protein: CASSPDRREQYF.

V and J are TRBV28 and TRBJ2-6; D uncertain. This CDR3 is built from 14 residues. CDR1 is MDHEN and CDR2 is SYDVKM in the germline V gene. Trimming removed 3 bases from V and 2 bases from J, with 5 bases in between. The CDR3 spells CASSFFPGANVLTF. As DNA, the CDR3 is TGTGCCAGCAGTTTTTTCCCTGGGGCCAACGTCCTGACTTTC.

The chain couples TRBV30 to TRBJ2-1, with a tentative D call TRBD2 (5 bases). Germline CDR1 is GTSNPN and CDR2 is SVGIG (reference sequence). Trimming left V 2 bases short and J 5 bases short, with 13 bases between. The CDR3 loop spans 14 amino acids. This CDR3 is CAWSTWELHNEQFF. CDR3 in DNA: TGTGCCTGGAGTACGTGGGAGCTACACAATGAGCAGTTCTTC. Full variable domain (remainder filled in from reference TRBV30 and TRBJ2-1): SQTIHQWPATLVQPVGSPLSLECTVEGTSNPNLYWYRQAAGRGLQLLFYSVGIGQISSEVPQNLSASRPQDRQFILSSKKLLLSDSGFYLCAWSTWELHNEQFFGPGTRLTVL.

Written as DNA, the CDR3 is TGTGCCAGCAGGAGGACCCCGGGGTGGTCCGGGGAGCTGTTTTTT. It encodes CASRRTPGWSGELFF. This chain uses TRBV7-2 with TRBJ2-2, with D perhaps TRBD2 (5 bases). CDR1 is SGHTA and CDR2 is FQGNSA in the germline V gene. Trimming cost V 6 bases and J 6 bases, with 17 bases left between them. CDR3 length equals 15 residues. Looking up the rest from reference TRBV7-2 and TRBJ2-2 gives the full variable domain: GAGVSQSPSNKVTEKGKDVELRCDPISGHTALYWYRQSLGQGLEFLIYFQGNSAPDKSGLPSDRFSAERTGGSVSTLTIQRTQQEDSAVYLCASRRTPGWSGELFFGEGSRLTVL.

This chain joins TRBV10-1 and TRBJ2-2; weak D call: TRBD1 (6 bases). The V gene lost 5 bases and the J gene lost 4 bases, with 8 bases spanning the gap. The CDR3 consists of 13 residues. From germline, CDR1 is WNHNN and CDR2 SYGVQD (reference sequence). CDR3 bases: TGCGCCAGCAGTAGAGGGGGCACCGGGGAGCTGTTTTTT. Translating it yields CASSRGGTGELFF.

V is TRBV5-4 and J is TRBJ2-2; 9 bases align to TRBD2. CDR1 and CDR2 from the germline V gene are SGHNT and YYREEE (reference sequence). The CDR3 spans 18 residues. V lost 1 base to trimming and J lost 1 base; unmatched junction nucleotides: 8. The CDR3: CASSLLWVAGVNTGELFF. The CDR3 DNA sequence: TGTGCCAGCAGCTTGTTGTGGGTAGCGGGAGTGAACACCGGGGAGCTGTTTTTT.

In its sample, this clone was seen once. This chain connects TRBV20-1 to TRBJ1-6; D is unclear. Germline V gene data show CDR1 as DFQATT and CDR2 as SNEGSKA (reference sequence). Trimming left V 3 bases short and J 6 bases short, with 3 bases between. CDR3 length equals 11 residues. The CDR3 region is CSARLNSPLHF. The CDR3 DNA reads TGCAGTGCTAGGCTTAATTCACCCCTCCACTTT.

The chain employs TRBV5-4 and TRBJ2-3; D possibly uses TRBD1 or TRBD2 (5 bases each). Looked up from germline, CDR1 is SGHNT and CDR2 is YYREEE (reference sequence). The CDR3 has 13 amino acids. V dropped 4 bases and J dropped 0 bases, with 6 bases sitting between them. The CDR3 region has the DNA TGTGCCAGCAGCCGGGACAGCACAGATACGCAGTATTTT. Its translation is CASSRDSTDTQYF.

The chain links TRBV4-1 to TRBJ2-1; the D gene is possibly TRBD2 (7 bases). CDR1 and CDR2 from the germline V gene are MGHRA and YSYEKL. This CDR3 has 19 amino acids. Trimming removed 0 bases at V and 7 bases at J, with 25 bases between. CDR3 sequence: CASSQEGGGFGGRRNEQFF. CDR3 nucleotide sequence: TGCGCCAGCAGCCAAGAAGGGGGAGGGTTTGGCGGGAGAAGGAATGAGCAGTTCTTC.

V gene TRBV19 combines with J gene TRBJ1-1; tentative D call: TRBD1 (5 bases). The CDR3 is 18 amino acids. Germline-derived CDR1 and CDR2 are LNHDA and SQIVND (reference sequence). Trimming shortened V by 9 bases and J by 5 bases, and 31 bases separated the two germline ends. This CDR3 reads CARVNLGKGQGGRTEAFF. The DNA of the CDR3 is TGTGCCAGAGTAAACCTCGGCAAGGGGCAGGGAGGTAGGACTGAAGCTTTCTTT.

The gene calls are TRBV2 and TRBJ2-7; possibly TRBD2 for D (5 bases). This CDR3 has 14 amino acids. Germline V gene lookup returns CDR1 SNHLY and CDR2 FYNNEI. V gave up 7 bases and J gave up 0 bases, with 13 bases separating them. The DNA for the CDR3 is TGTGCCAGCACCCGTTCCGGGATCTCCTACGAGCAGTACTTC. It is translated as CASTRSGISYEQYF.

This chain links TRBV29-1 with TRBJ2-7, with unresolved D. V was trimmed by 6 bases and J by 1 base, leaving 7 bases between them. The CDR3 contains 11 residues. The germline gives CDR1 SQVTM, CDR2 ANQGSEA. Written as DNA, the CDR3 is TGCAGCGTCTCCCTATCCTACGAGCAGTACTTC. It specifies CSVSLSYEQYF.

The genes are TRBV18 and TRBJ1-5; D remains unclear. CDR3 length: 15 residues. The germline V gene encodes CDR1 KGHSH and CDR2 LQKENI. V was clipped by 2 bases and J by 8 bases, with 16 bases between them. CDR3 in amino acids: CASSPTRTNLEPQHF. As DNA, the CDR3 is TGTGCCAGCTCACCAACGAGAACCAACCTGGAGCCCCAGCATTTT.

This rearrangement joins TRBV7-2 to TRBJ1-6; D perhaps matches TRBD1 (5 bases). The CDR3 covers 14 residues. CDR1 and CDR2 (germline): SGHTA, FQGNSA. Trimming took off 5 bases at V and 9 bases at J, with 14 bases between the two ends. In DNA form, the CDR3 reads TGTGCCAGCAGCCCACCCCGGGGGGTTTCACCCCTCCACTTT. Its translation: CASSPPRGVSPLHF. Variable domain in full (rest from reference TRBV7-2 and TRBJ1-6): GAGVSQSPSNKVTEKGKDVELRCDPISGHTALYWYRQSLGQGLEFLIYFQGNSAPDKSGLPSDRFSAERTGGSVSTLTIQRTQQEDSAVYLCASSPPRGVSPLHFGNGTRLTVT.

This sequence joins TRBV10-2 and TRBJ2-1, with TRBD2 matching 13 bases. Germline CDR1 and CDR2: WSHSY and SAAADI. J was trimmed by 6 bases and V by 0 bases; bases with no gene match: 5. This CDR3 is 17 amino acids long. CDR3 region: CASSESKTSGRTNEQFF. DNA for the CDR3: TGCGCCAGCAGTGAGTCAAAGACTAGCGGGAGGACCAATGAGCAGTTCTTC.

Comments on this clone: This sample also contains other DNA sequences that code for the same CDR3. The chain combines TRBV6-4 with TRBJ2-3; D possibly corresponds to TRBD2 (6 bases). In germline, CDR1 is MRHNA, CDR2 SNTAGT. The CDR3 has 14 residues. Trimming took off 0 bases at V and 4 bases at J, with 8 bases between the two ends. CDR3 coding DNA: TGTGCCAGCAGTGACTCGGGGGGTGCAGATACGCAGTATTTT. Translated, it gives CASSDSGGADTQYF.

The V and J genes are TRBV5-4 and TRBJ1-4, with D possibly TRBD1 on 5 matching bases. V dropped 0 bases and J dropped 5 bases, with 14 bases sitting between them. Germline assignment: CDR1 SGHNT and CDR2 YYREEE (reference sequence). The CDR3 length is 16 residues. CDR3 in amino acids: CASSLGIGTENEKLFF. CDR3 coding DNA: TGTGCCAGCAGCTTGGGGATCGGGACTGAGAATGAAAAACTGTTTTTT.

CDR3 nucleotides: TGTGCCAGCAGTGTGGATCGGGGGAGCTCCTACGAGCAGTACTTC. Translation: CASSVDRGSSYEQYF. The chain employs TRBV2 and TRBJ2-7, with D possibly being TRBD2 (6 bases). CDR3 size: 15 residues. The V end was cut by 4 bases, the J end by 0 bases, with 13 bases between. Germline CDR1 is SNHLY and CDR2 is FYNNEI.

This clone was seen only a few times. The chain recombines TRBV6-5 with TRBJ2-7, with D unclear. The germline CDR1 and CDR2 sequences are MNHEY and SVGAGI. The CDR3 spans 11 residues. The ends were cut back, 8 bases at V and 2 bases at J, with 7 bases in the middle. CDR3 nucleotide sequence: TGTGCCAGCCTTCGAACCTACGAGCAGTACTTC. Protein product: CASLRTYEQYF.

The gene calls are TRBV6-5 and TRBJ2-5; the D gene could be TRBD1 or TRBD2 (5 bases each). Germline CDR1 is MNHEY and CDR2 is SVGAGI. Between the trimmed V and J ends, which lost 2 bases and 5 bases, there was a span of 15 bases. CDR3 size: 15 residues. DNA of the CDR3: TGTGCCAGCAGTTACACCCCTCAGGGAGAGGAGACCCAGTACTTC. Encoded protein: CASSYTPQGEETQYF.